What follows describes a single T cell receptor (beta chain). This CDR3 comprises 13 residues. Looked up from germline, CDR1 is LNHDA and CDR2 is SQIVND (reference sequence). Between the trimmed V and J ends, which lost 1 base and 4 bases, there was a span of 5 bases. How the authors handled the data: Amplification of reference gene primers was used by the study to estimate nucleated cell counts. Profiling relied on immunoSEQ multiplex PCR, and the TCRdb table lists in-frame clones only, not all of them. The V and J calls and clone size come from that table; D and trimming were worked out from the DNA. The sample lists about 160,000 clones, around 74% occurring once. The sample originates from a study of blood T cell repertoires in COVID-19. Study-level information: Italy, Spain and the United States were the sources of the convalescent and acute COVID-19 samples. The cDNA or gDNA used as material had been derived from T cells, B-cell-depleted T cells, or PBMCs.

The sample was peripheral blood. The sequence derives from a woman aged 55-70 years with COVID-19, enrolled during active disease. The V gene is TRBV19, the J gene TRBJ2-1; D gene uncertain. The chain's CDR3 is CASSIGVYNEQFF. The CDR3, as DNA: TGTGCCAGTAGTATAGGAGTATACAATGAGCAGTTCTTC.